A single sample gave rise to the 15 T cell receptor beta chains below, sequenced in a study of beta chain features in type 1 diabetes. The investigators reverse transcribed all of the isolated RNA, so they sequenced expressed TCRB transcripts. TCRdb's table, derived via immunoSEQ multiplex PCR, lists solely in-frame clones and lacks some. In the table there are about half a million clones, 9.5% to 12% of which are singletons. Sequenced: naive CD4+ T cells from blood. The receptors originated from a woman aged 18-29 years in good health.

This chain uses TRBV9 with TRBJ2-5, with 7 nucleotides matching TRBD1. The germline V gene encodes CDR1 SGDLS and CDR2 YYNGEE. This CDR3 region has 14 residues. The J segment lost 5 bases and the V segment lost 4 bases, leaving 8 bases of the junction unmatched. The CDR3 sequence is CASSTPGTDETQYF. The CDR3 DNA is TGTGCCAGCAGCACCCCCGGGACAGACGAGACCCAGTACTTC.

The CDR3 loop reads CASSASRFYNEQFF. The CDR3 DNA reads as TGTGCCAGCAGCGCATCACGGTTCTACAATGAGCAGTTCTTC. The V gene is TRBV7-8, the J gene TRBJ2-1, with unresolved D. In germline, CDR1 is SGHVS, CDR2 FQNEAQ. The CDR3 totals 14 residues. V was cut by 5 bases and J by 3 bases, with 11 bases left in between.

The V call is TRBV29-1, the J call TRBJ2-3; TRBD2 matches 7 bases. Germline CDR1 reads SQVTM; CDR2 reads ANQGSEA. The ends lost 3 bases at V and 6 bases at J; junction bases unmatched: 15. This CDR3 has 16 residues. CDR3 amino acids: CSVDYWASGRKDTQYF. CDR3 nucleotides: TGCAGCGTTGATTATTGGGCTAGCGGCCGGAAGGATACGCAGTATTTT.

This clone was seen only a few times. The gene calls are TRBV18 and TRBJ2-7; D might be TRBD2 (5 bases). With 2 bases removed from V and 7 bases from J, the gap between germline ends came to 12 bases. The CDR3 is made up of 13 amino acids. The germline V gene has CDR1 KGHSH and CDR2 LQKENI. The CDR3 DNA follows: TGTGCCAGCTCACCAGGTACCAGGAGGGAGCAGTACGTC. It specifies CASSPGTRREQYV.

This clone was detected only a few times. The rearrangement uses TRBV4-1 and TRBJ2-1; D is unclear. The germline V gene encodes CDR1 MGHRA and CDR2 YSYEKL. V shed 6 bases and J shed 4 bases, with 13 bases lying between them. This CDR3 is 14 amino acids long. CDR3 loop: CASRSVQKYNEQFF. The CDR3 DNA sequence: TGCGCCAGCAGGAGCGTCCAGAAATACAATGAGCAGTTCTTC.

V usage is TRBV5-1 and J usage is TRBJ2-7; TRBD2 matches 15 bases. CDR1 is SGHRS and CDR2 is YFSETQ in the germline V gene. V trimming: 4 bases; J trimming: 0 bases; junction bases outside the gene matches: 5. The CDR3 totals 17 residues. CDR3 nucleotide sequence: TGCGCCAGCAGCCCGGGACTAGCGGGAGGCTTCTCCTACGAGCAGTACTTC. Its translation is CASSPGLAGGFSYEQYF.

In its sample, this clone was seen a few times. The CDR3 is CASSYEAGSYNEQFF. CDR3 bases: TGTGCCAGCAGTTACGAGGCGGGATCCTACAATGAGCAGTTCTTC. The chain links TRBV6-6 to TRBJ2-1, with a possible D match to TRBD2 (6 bases). Germline CDR1 MNHNY, CDR2 SVGAGI (reference sequence). The CDR3 is 15 amino acids. The germline V and J ends were trimmed by 2 bases and 1 base, with 9 bases remaining between them.

The J gene is TRBJ2-5, the V gene TRBV7-2; 9 bases are shared with TRBD1. Germline V gives CDR1 SGHTA, CDR2 FQGNSA. V lost 8 bases to trimming and J lost 5 bases; unmatched junction nucleotides: 12. The CDR3 totals 15 residues. CDR3: CASHAPGTGSETQYF. The CDR3 bases are TGTGCCAGCCATGCCCCCGGGACAGGGAGCGAGACCCAGTACTTC.

The V gene is TRBV15, the J gene TRBJ1-4; 9 nucleotides line up with TRBD1. There are 15 residues in the CDR3. Per the germline V gene, CDR1 is LNHNV and CDR2 is YYDKDF (reference sequence). V lost 0 bases, J lost 8 bases, and 4 bases stayed unmatched. CDR3 protein: CATSRDGTGLEKLFF. CDR3 in DNA: TGTGCCACCAGCAGAGATGGGACAGGGCTAGAAAAACTGTTTTTT.

The table lists this clone with a few counts. The V call is TRBV4-2, the J call TRBJ2-1; TRBD1 might be the D (6 bases). Trimming took 1 base from V and 6 from J, leaving 13 bases between them. Germline lookup yields CDR1 LGHNA and CDR2 YNFKEQ. This CDR3 spans 15 amino acids. CDR3 nucleotide sequence: TGTGCCAGCAGCCAAGTCTTGGGGGCCAGCAATGAGCAGTTCTTC. Amino acid sequence: CASSQVLGASNEQFF.

This clone has only a few counts. The chain employs TRBV7-9 and TRBJ1-1; D perhaps matches TRBD1 (6 bases). Germline loops: CDR1 SEHNR, CDR2 FQNEAQ (reference sequence). Trimming left V 5 bases short and J 5 bases short, with 21 bases between. This CDR3 is built from 16 residues. This CDR3 is CASSPPLVQGRTEAFF. CDR3 DNA: TGTGCCAGCAGCCCCCCCCTAGTACAGGGCCGAACTGAAGCTTTCTTT. The variable domain in full, completed from reference TRBV7-9 and TRBJ1-1, reads DTGVSQNPRHKITKRGQNVTFRCDPISEHNRLYWYRQTLGQGPEFLTYFQNEAQLEKSRLLSDRFSAERPKGSFSTLEIQRTEQGDSAMYLCASSPPLVQGRTEAFFGQGTRLTVV.

In this sample, this clone turned up a few times. This chain joins TRBV4-3 and TRBJ2-6; D remains unclear. In germline, CDR1 is LGHNA, CDR2 YSLEER. This CDR3 contains 15 residues. The V and J ends lost 4 bases and 4 bases respectively, with 11 bases between them. The DNA for the CDR3 is TGCGCCAGCAGCCCCCAAGGGCGCGGGGCCAACGTCCTGACTTTC. Its translation: CASSPQGRGANVLTF.

The V gene is TRBV6-5, the J gene TRBJ2-3; 8 bases align to TRBD1. CDR3 length: 15 amino acids. With 4 bases clipped from V and 5 bases from J, the junction kept 8 bases outside the gene matches. Germline values: CDR1 MNHEY, CDR2 SVGAGI. The CDR3 here is CASSFPGQGRDTQYF. The CDR3, as DNA: TGTGCCAGCAGTTTCCCCGGACAGGGTAGAGATACGCAGTATTTT.

This chain connects TRBV6-5 to TRBJ2-7; no reliable D call. V dropped 5 bases and J dropped 7 bases, with 21 bases sitting between them. The CDR3 is 15 residues long. Germline V gives CDR1 MNHEY, CDR2 SVGAGI. As DNA, the CDR3 is TGTGCCAGCAGTACACCGACCAGGATGCCTGGAGAGCAGTACTTC. Its translation is CASSTPTRMPGEQYF.

This chain joins TRBV4-3 and TRBJ2-3; 9 bases are a match to TRBD1. Trimming removed 3 bases from V and 5 bases from J; junction bases left unmatched: 9. CDR3 length: 16 residues. The germline V gene encodes CDR1 LGHNA and CDR2 YSLEER. The CDR3 nucleotides are TGCGCCAGCAGCCAGGCCCACAGGGGGCGTGGAGATACGCAGTATTTT. It is translated as CASSQAHRGRGDTQYF.